This T cell receptor (beta chain) originates from a study of cytomegalovirus exposure and HLA in healthy donors. With 6 bases removed from V and 1 base from J, the gap between germline ends came to 9 bases. This CDR3 contains 13 residues. The V gene's germline CDR1 is MNHEY and CDR2 SVGAGI. 13 Jbeta primers and 60 Vbeta primers were used for the PCR. Some clones are missing from TCRdb's copy, which holds only in-frame ones; the method was immunoSEQ multiplex PCR. The sample carries some 130,000 clones, 60% to 80% recorded once. The sequenced sample was PBMCs. The TCR comes from a male donor in good health and CMV-seronegative. J is TRBJ1-2 and V is TRBV6-5; no reliable D call. The CDR3, as DNA: TGTGCCAGCAGCCCCGAGATTAACTATGGCTACACCTTC. It translates to CASSPEINYGYTF.